These T cell receptor beta chains were read from a single sample in a study of monozygotic twins with inflammatory bowel disease. TCRdb reprocessed the 5' RACE reads; each CDR3 protein has one entry and no DNA is given. This specimen shows approximately 160,000 distinct CDR3 sequences; the ten leading clones hold about 7.4%. The sample was blood. These receptors all stem from a human donor with ulcerative colitis or Crohn's disease, or a healthy co-twin of an affected twin (not recorded which). CDR3s include the opening cysteine and the closing phenylalanine or tryptophan.

v_call	j_call	cdr3_aa
TRBV5-1	TRBJ2-7	CASSRPGAGALFYEQYF
TRBV6-5	TRBJ2-2	CASRVNTGELFF
TRBV5-5	TRBJ1-5	CASSLGWESNQPQHF
TRBV5-1	TRBJ1-6	CASSLSGAGDSPLHF
TRBV18	TRBJ2-2	CASSPFPRAASNTGELFF
TRBV19	TRBJ2-7	CASSDRDTKIYEQYF
TRBV30	TRBJ1-4	CAWRQASDEKLFF
TRBV5-1	TRBJ2-3	CASSYSGRSTDTQYF
TRBV12-3/TRBV12-4	TRBJ1-5	CASSLEPPGQPQHF
TRBV7-9	TRBJ2-7	CASSLALLLSEQYF
TRBV5-1	TRBJ1-2	CASSLATGYGYTF
TRBV7-8	TRBJ1-6	CASSLYQQSSYNSPLHF
TRBV27	TRBJ2-3	CASGTASGTDTQYF
TRBV6-5	TRBJ1-1	CASRQGTEAFF
TRBV3-1	TRBJ1-2	CASSRRPLGGYGYTF
TRBV7-2	TRBJ1-6	CASSLGGTGASPLHF
TRBV20-1	TRBJ2-7	CSATASGRIYEQYF
TRBV7-2	TRBJ2-1	CASSSRTSGTVEQFF
TRBV19	TRBJ1-1	CASSRGNPEAFF
TRBV5-4	TRBJ1-1	CASSFELDPTQEAFF
TRBV5-5	TRBJ1-3	CASSYRDRNSGNTIYF
TRBV10-3	TRBJ2-1	CAISEGLADYNEQFF
TRBV20-1	TRBJ1-6	CSASRQGRGSSYNSPLHF
TRBV29-1	TRBJ2-1	CSVDRTNNEQFF
TRBV30	TRBJ2-1	CAWAQEGGRDEQFF
TRBV7-9	TRBJ2-3	CASSNGQGHTDTQYF
TRBV27	TRBJ2-2	CASSLGGSRLFF
TRBV30	TRBJ1-4	CASKGDSNEKLFF
TRBV5-1	TRBJ2-5	CASSLRTGGGETQYF
TRBV6-2/TRBV6-3	TRBJ2-2	CASNKGGSSTGELFF
TRBV11-2	TRBJ2-5	CASSSTPPGQETQYF
TRBV5-1	TRBJ1-2	CASSWDRDYGYTF
TRBV10-3	TRBJ2-5	CAISRTGGRKETQYF
TRBV20-1	TRBJ2-1	CSAYRGGYNEQFF
TRBV19	TRBJ1-2	CASSLPGRGYGYTF
TRBV7-2	TRBJ2-5	CASSYIQGEARETQYF
TRBV5-1	TRBJ2-3	CASSLGNRDFDTRYF
TRBV4-3	TRBJ1-4	CASSLQSSRGDEKLFF
TRBV10-3	TRBJ1-2	CAISVSSGTGEGYTF
TRBV9	TRBJ1-1	CASSVVSGQGDTEAFF
TRBV28	TRBJ1-4	CASSLQGGNEKLFF
TRBV24-1	TRBJ2-3	CATSLYAGHTDTQYF
TRBV20-1	TRBJ2-1	CSAATDSKQFF
TRBV29-1	TRBJ2-3	CSVVGTSGGTDTQYF
TRBV2	TRBJ2-1	CASGTPGSYNEQFF
TRBV12-3/TRBV12-4	TRBJ1-5	CASRQLGSNQPQHF